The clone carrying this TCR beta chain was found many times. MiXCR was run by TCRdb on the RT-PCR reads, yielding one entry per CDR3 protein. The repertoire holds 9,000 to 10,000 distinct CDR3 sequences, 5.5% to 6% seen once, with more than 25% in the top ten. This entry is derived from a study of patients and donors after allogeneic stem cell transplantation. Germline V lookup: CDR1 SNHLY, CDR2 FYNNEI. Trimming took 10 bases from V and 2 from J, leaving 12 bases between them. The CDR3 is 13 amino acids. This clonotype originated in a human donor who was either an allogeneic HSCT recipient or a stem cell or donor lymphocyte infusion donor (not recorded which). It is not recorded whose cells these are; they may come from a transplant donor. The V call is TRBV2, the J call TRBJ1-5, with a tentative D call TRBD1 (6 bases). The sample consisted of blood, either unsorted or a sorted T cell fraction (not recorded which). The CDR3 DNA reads TGTGCCACCCGTCCAGGGGGCAATCAGCCCCAGCATTTT. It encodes CATRPGGNQPQHF.